The 26 T cell receptor beta chains listed next were all sequenced from one sample in a study of early T cells in non-severe SARS-CoV-2 infection (dated by TCRdb to the early 2020s). Library prep was done by 5' RACE. Data came from a NextSeq 500. The raw public data were reprocessed by TCRdb itself: fastp quality trimming at Q25, MiXCR clonotype calling, in-frame beta chains only. Each CDR3 protein appears once, grouped with its most common genes and DNA. The sample table contains about 38,000 distinct CDR3 sequences; only one count was recorded for 4.6% of them. The top ten clones comprise 15% to 20% of the sample. Sequences were obtained from whole blood. These receptors originate from an adult who was a healthcare worker with PCR-confirmed SARS-CoV-2 infection or an uninfected control (not recorded which).

The sample holds many counts of this clonotype. The chain links TRBV20-1 to TRBJ1-1; 8 nucleotides match TRBD1. CDR3 length: 13 amino acids. The germline gives CDR1 DFQATT, CDR2 SNEGSKA (reference sequence). The CDR3 coding sequence is TGCAGCCCCCTAGGACAGGGAAACACTGAAGCTTTCTTT. Translation gives CSPLGQGNTEAFF.

This clonotype occurred many times. The V call is TRBV12-3 or TRBV12-4, the J call TRBJ1-5; D is ambiguous. V was pared by 0 bases and J by 7 bases, with 7 bases between. The CDR3 covers 13 residues. CDR3 sequence: CASSLAEGQPQHF. CDR3 in DNA: TGTGCCAGCAGTTTAGCAGAAGGACAGCCCCAGCATTTT.

This clonotype was observed at least ten times. The chain links TRBV5-1 to TRBJ2-7, with 9 bases lining up with TRBD2. V was pared by 1 base and J by 3 bases, with 8 bases of the junction left unmatched. Germline lookup yields CDR1 SGHRS and CDR2 YFSETQ. The CDR3 is 16 amino acids. The CDR3 sequence is CASSLSPSGESYEQYF. The CDR3 DNA follows: TGCGCCAGCAGCTTGTCGCCTAGCGGGGAAAGCTACGAGCAGTACTTC.

This clonotype was counted only a few times. The chain has TRBV7-9 and TRBJ2-3, with 9 positions matching TRBD2. The CDR3 is 15 residues long. V lost 8 bases, J lost 4 bases, and 10 bases stayed unmatched. Germline lookup yields CDR1 SEHNR and CDR2 FQNEAQ (reference sequence). CDR3 sequence reads: CASSWEGLASDTQYF. The CDR3 DNA reads TGTGCCAGCTCCTGGGAGGGACTAGCATCAGATACGCAGTATTTT.

This clonotype was recorded at least ten times. Here the CDR3 DNA reads TGTGCCAGCAGCGTATCAACTGACAGCTCCTATGGCTACACCTTC. This translates into CASSVSTDSSYGYTF. The chain uses TRBV9 and TRBJ1-2; TRBD1 is a possible D gene (5 bases). This CDR3 has 15 amino acids. Trimming pared 1 base from V and 4 bases from J, leaving 14 bases between. Germline lookup yields CDR1 SGDLS and CDR2 YYNGEE.

This clonotype has at least ten counts. The chain combines TRBV18 with TRBJ1-1; D is unresolved. The CDR3 extends over 14 amino acids. Germline V gene lookup returns CDR1 KGHSH and CDR2 LQKENI. V shed 6 bases and J shed 4 bases, with 15 bases lying between them. As DNA, the CDR3 is TGTGCCAGCTCCGCGACGGCTGCGCGCACTGAAGCTTTCTTT. Amino acid sequence: CASSATAARTEAFF.

The chain recombines TRBV6-1 with TRBJ2-7; 9 bases line up with TRBD1. Germline V CDR1 and CDR2: MNHNS, SASEGT. The CDR3 extends over 14 amino acids. J was trimmed by 2 bases and V by 6 bases; bases with no gene match: 5. Written as DNA, the CDR3 is TGTGCCAGCAGAGAGAGGACAGGGGCCTACGAGCAGTACTTC. It encodes CASRERTGAYEQYF.

A few counts support this clonotype. The chain recombines TRBV18 with TRBJ2-7; D ambiguous. Between the trimmed V and J ends, which lost 0 bases and 6 bases, there was a span of 18 bases. This CDR3 is 16 amino acids long. The germline CDR1 and CDR2 sequences are KGHSH and LQKENI. As DNA, the CDR3 is TGTGCCAGCTCACCACCGAACACACCCGGCGACTTCGAGCAGTACTTC. Translating gives CASSPPNTPGDFEQYF.

This clonotype was counted many times. The chain joins TRBV7-9 to TRBJ2-3; D is uncertain. CDR1 SEHNR and CDR2 FQNEAQ come from the germline V gene (reference sequence). The CDR3 has 14 residues. Trimming took off 2 bases at V and 2 bases at J, with 8 bases between the two ends. This CDR3 is CASSLTHATDTQYF. In nucleotides, the CDR3 is TGTGCCAGCAGCTTAACCCATGCCACAGATACGCAGTATTTT. The complete variable domain, with remaining parts taken from reference TRBV7-9 and TRBJ2-3, reads DTGVSQNPRHKITKRGQNVTFRCDPISEHNRLYWYRQTLGQGPEFLTYFQNEAQLEKSRLLSDRFSAERPKGSFSTLEIQRTEQGDSAMYLCASSLTHATDTQYFGPGTRLTVL.

This clonotype has at least ten counts. The chain carries TRBV5-1 and TRBJ2-3; the match to TRBD2 covers 8 bases. The CDR3 extends over 15 amino acids. Per germline, CDR1 SGHRS and CDR2 YFSETQ. V was pared by 6 bases and J by 4 bases, with 10 bases of the junction left unmatched. CDR3 in amino acids: CASTLAGTVADTQYF. In DNA, the CDR3 is TGCGCCAGCACATTAGCGGGGACGGTGGCAGATACGCAGTATTTT.

This clonotype has just a few counts. The chain is built from TRBV19 and TRBJ2-5; 7 bases fit TRBD1. This CDR3 spans 14 amino acids. Trimming removed 6 bases from V and 3 bases from J; junction bases left unmatched: 7. The V gene's germline CDR1 is LNHDA and CDR2 SQIVND (reference sequence). CDR3 sequence: CASSHLGTEETQYF. The CDR3 nucleotides read TGTGCCAGTAGCCACCTAGGGACAGAAGAGACCCAGTACTTC.

Sample share makes this clonotype medium-sized. This chain uses TRBV6-6 with TRBJ2-1, with 10 bases that match TRBD2. From germline, CDR1 is MNHNY and CDR2 SVGAGI (reference sequence). J gave up 7 bases and V 7 bases, and 4 bases lay outside the gene matches. The CDR3 spans 13 residues. The CDR3 is CASKSGGGNEQFF. CDR3 coding DNA: TGTGCCAGCAAGAGCGGGGGGGGGAATGAGCAGTTCTTC.

This clonotype has ten or more counts. V gene TRBV7-2 combines with J gene TRBJ1-2; D uncertain. This CDR3 region has 11 residues. In germline, CDR1 is SGHTA, CDR2 FQGNSA. V lost 5 bases to trimming and J lost 5 bases, with 6 bases between them. CDR3 amino acids: CASSQAYGYTF. CDR3 in DNA: TGTGCCAGCAGCCAGGCTTATGGCTACACCTTC.

In this sample, this clonotype turned up many times. The genes are TRBV5-1 and TRBJ2-5; weak D call: TRBD1 (6 bases). Germline V gene sequence: CDR1 SGHRS, CDR2 YFSETQ. CDR3 length: 14 amino acids. V lost 0 bases to trimming and J lost 3 bases, with 9 bases between them. The CDR3 here is CASSLVRTEETQYF. Written as DNA, the CDR3 is TGCGCCAGCAGCTTGGTGAGGACAGAAGAGACCCAGTACTTC. Full variable domain (missing parts from reference TRBV5-1 and TRBJ2-5): KAGVTQTPRYLIKTRGQQVTLSCSPISGHRSVSWYQQTPGQGLQFLFEYFSETQRNKGNFPGRFSGRQFSNSRSEMNVSTLELGDSALYLCASSLVRTEETQYFGPGTRLLVL.

This clonotype was picked up a small number of times. J is TRBJ2-7 and V is TRBV7-9; no clear D gene. The CDR3 runs to 13 residues. Looked up from germline, CDR1 is SEHNR and CDR2 is FQNEAQ (reference sequence). V was pared by 8 bases and J by 2 bases, with 13 bases between. The CDR3 nucleotides read TGTGCCAGCTCGCTTGGGATGACCTACGAGCAGTACTTC. It specifies CASSLGMTYEQYF.

This clonotype has only a few counts. This chain uses TRBV4-2 with TRBJ2-1; no firm D call. V lost 4 bases, J lost 1 base, and 14 bases lay in between. Per the germline V gene, CDR1 is LGHNA and CDR2 is YNFKEQ. The CDR3 extends over 16 amino acids. The CDR3 is CASSPQGRASYNEQFF. In nucleotides, the CDR3 is TGTGCCAGCAGCCCACAAGGTCGGGCTTCCTACAATGAGCAGTTCTTC.

This clonotype was seen ten or more times. The chain employs TRBV6-1 and TRBJ2-7; weak D call: TRBD2 (6 bases). V lost 6 bases and J 3 bases, leaving 12 bases between the germline ends. This CDR3 contains 13 residues. Per germline, CDR1 MNHNS and CDR2 SASEGT. As DNA, the CDR3 is TGTGCCAGCAGAGCCGGGACTCACTACGAGCAGTACTTC. Protein product: CASRAGTHYEQYF.

This clonotype has ten or more counts. This sequence joins TRBV20-1 and TRBJ1-1; D may be TRBD1 (6 bases). CDR3 size: 14 residues. V lost 0 bases and J lost 1, with 9 bases in between. The germline CDR1 and CDR2 sequences are DFQATT and SNEGSKA (reference sequence). Here the CDR3 DNA reads TGCAGTGCTAGAGAGGGGGCCCCGAACACTGAAGCTTTCTTT. Amino acids: CSAREGAPNTEAFF.

This sequence joins TRBV4-1 and TRBJ1-4; D is unclear. CDR1 MGHRA and CDR2 YSYEKL come from the germline V gene. This CDR3 contains 15 residues. V gave up 4 bases and J gave up 7 bases, with 16 bases separating them. CDR3 in amino acids: CASSPRSRGLEKLFF. The CDR3 bases are TGCGCCAGCAGCCCTAGGAGCCGCGGGCTTGAAAAACTGTTTTTT.

This chain uses TRBV29-1 with TRBJ2-3; 9 positions agree with TRBD1. Germline V lookup: CDR1 SQVTM, CDR2 ANQGSEA. The CDR3 spans 14 residues. Trimming removed 0 bases from V and 6 bases from J; junction bases left unmatched: 4. The CDR3 spells CSVEDWDRDDTQYF. In nucleotides, the CDR3 is TGCAGCGTTGAAGATTGGGACAGGGATGATACGCAGTATTTT.

The V gene is TRBV3-1, the J gene TRBJ1-3; TRBD1 aligns across 7 bases. Germline assignment: CDR1 LGHDT and CDR2 YNNKEL (reference sequence). Trimming took 4 bases from V and 0 from J; bases not matched to a gene: 6. The CDR3 covers 16 residues. CDR3 in DNA: TGTGCCAGCAGCCCGCTACAGGGGTTCTCTGGAAACACCATATATTTT. Residues: CASSPLQGFSGNTIYF.

V usage is TRBV15 and J usage is TRBJ2-4; D call uncertain. The CDR3 spans 13 residues. Trimming removed 3 bases from V and 6 bases from J, with 9 bases in between. The germline V gene has CDR1 LNHNV and CDR2 YYDKDF (reference sequence). Written as DNA, the CDR3 is TGTGCCACCAGCAGGATCCACGGAAACATTCAGTACTTC. Translating gives CATSRIHGNIQYF. The full variable domain, its missing parts supplied by reference TRBV15 and TRBJ2-4, is DAMVIQNPRYQVTQFGKPVTLSCSQTLNHNVMYWYQQKSSQAPKLLFHYYDKDFNNEADTPDNFQSRRPNTSFCFLDIRSPGLGDTAMYLCATSRIHGNIQYFGAGTRLSVL.

This clonotype was counted many times. The chain combines TRBV14 with TRBJ2-1; D is perhaps TRBD1 or TRBD2 (6 bases each). The length of the CDR3 is 18 residues. The V end lost 0 bases, the J end lost 1 base, and 16 bases lay between the germline ends. Germline V gene sequence: CDR1 SGHDN, CDR2 FVKESK. The CDR3 protein is CASSQDSYRGGSYNEQFF. CDR3 nucleotides: TGTGCCAGCAGCCAAGATTCCTATCGAGGGGGGTCCTACAATGAGCAGTTCTTC.

This clonotype was counted ten times or more. The chain has TRBV27 and TRBJ2-5, with a weak D call TRBD1 (6 bases). Trimming left V 3 bases short and J 4 bases short, with 9 bases between. The CDR3 runs 13 residues. Germline-derived CDR1 and CDR2 are MNHEY and SMNVEV (reference sequence). As DNA, the CDR3 is TGTGCCAGCAGTTTGGACAGCGGAGAGACCCAGTACTTC. This encodes CASSLDSGETQYF.

The chain uses TRBV7-9 and TRBJ2-5, with 7 bases aligning to TRBD1. The CDR3 runs 14 residues. Trimming took 2 bases from V and 2 from J; bases not matched to a gene: 2. Per germline, CDR1 SEHNR and CDR2 FQNEAQ (reference sequence). Here the CDR3 DNA reads TGTGCCAGCAGCTTAAGGGGGCAGCAAGAGACCCAGTACTTC. Translated, it gives CASSLRGQQETQYF.

This clonotype appeared many times. This sequence joins TRBV6-6 and TRBJ1-2; D is undetermined. V was trimmed by 4 bases and J by 4 bases, leaving 16 bases between them. Germline CDR1 and CDR2: MNHNY and SVGAGI (reference sequence). The CDR3 sequence is 15 residues long. CDR3 sequence reads: CASSFKLQILYGYTF. As DNA, the CDR3 is TGTGCCAGCAGTTTCAAATTACAGATTCTCTATGGCTACACCTTC.